This entry lists 4 T cell receptor beta chains sequenced from one sample in a study of metastatic and nonmetastatic thyroid tumors. TCRdb re-clonotyped the PCR reads via MiXCR. The top ten hold less than 20% of the sample, which has approximately 30,000 clones, around 15% seen once. The entire patient cohort was treatment-naive prior to thyroid surgery. Input material: blood. The source of these receptors is a male donor with papillary thyroid cancer or a benign thyroid nodule (not recorded which). Some clones in this sample may be carry-over from other donors' samples.

This clone was detected once. The chain joins TRBV7-7 to TRBJ2-3, with 13 bases lining up with TRBD2. CDR3 size: 16 residues. V was pared by 5 bases and J by 7 bases, with 9 bases of the junction left unmatched. Germline values: CDR1 SSHAT, CDR2 FNYEAQ (reference sequence). CDR3 sequence reads: CASSPNGLAGANTQYF. The CDR3 coding sequence is TGTGCCAGCAGCCCGAACGGACTAGCGGGAGCCAATACGCAGTATTTT.

Worth noting for this clone: Possible read error: a much larger clone is one base away. This chain links TRBV27 with TRBJ1-1; 7 bases are a match to TRBD1. Per the germline V gene, CDR1 is MNHEY and CDR2 is SMNVEV (reference sequence). The CDR3 length is 14 residues. J gave up 4 bases and V 3 bases, and 5 bases lay outside the gene matches. The CDR3 region is CASSFSGGITEAFF. CDR3 coding DNA: TGTGCCAGCAGTTTCTCAGGGGGAATCACTGAAGCTTTCTTT.

This clone was observed at least ten times. CDR3 residues: CASTPALAVSYEQYF. Written as DNA, the CDR3 is TGTGCCAGCACCCCGGCACTAGCGGTTTCCTACGAGCAGTACTTC. The genes are TRBV12-3 or TRBV12-4 and TRBJ2-7; 8 positions match TRBD2. This CDR3 spans 15 amino acids. With 7 bases clipped from V and 1 base from J, the junction kept 9 bases outside the gene matches.

Notes on this clone: It may be a read error: a sequence one base away is much more abundant. This same CDR3 is encoded by further DNA sequences in the sample. The gene calls are TRBV5-4 and TRBJ1-1; TRBD1 aligns across 7 bases. This CDR3 is built from 16 residues. Germline lookup yields CDR1 SGHNT and CDR2 YYREEE (reference sequence). Here the CDR3 reads CASSLGLGQMNTEAFF. DNA of the CDR3: TGTGCAAGCAGCTTGGGATTGGGACAGATGAACACTGAAGCTTTCTTT.